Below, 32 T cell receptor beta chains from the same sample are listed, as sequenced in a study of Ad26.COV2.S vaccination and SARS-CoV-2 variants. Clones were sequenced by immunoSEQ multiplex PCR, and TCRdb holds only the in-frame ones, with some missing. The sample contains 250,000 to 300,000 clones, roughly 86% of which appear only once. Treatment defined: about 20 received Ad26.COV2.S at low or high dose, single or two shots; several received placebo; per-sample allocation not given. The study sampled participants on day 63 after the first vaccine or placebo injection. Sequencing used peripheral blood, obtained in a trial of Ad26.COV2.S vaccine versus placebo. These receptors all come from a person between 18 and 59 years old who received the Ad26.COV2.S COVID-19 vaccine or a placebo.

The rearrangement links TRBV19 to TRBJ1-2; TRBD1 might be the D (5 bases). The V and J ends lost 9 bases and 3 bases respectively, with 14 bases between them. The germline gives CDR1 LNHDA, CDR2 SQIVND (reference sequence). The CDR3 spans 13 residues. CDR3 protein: CASGTWGDYGYTF. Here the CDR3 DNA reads TGTGCCAGCGGGACTTGGGGGGACTATGGCTACACCTTC.

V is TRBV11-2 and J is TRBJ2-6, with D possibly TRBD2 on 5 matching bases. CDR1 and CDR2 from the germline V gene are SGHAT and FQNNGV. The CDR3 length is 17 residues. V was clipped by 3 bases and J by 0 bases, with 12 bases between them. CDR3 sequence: CASSLEVTSSGANVLTF. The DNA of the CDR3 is TGTGCCAGCAGCTTGGAGGTGACCAGCTCTGGGGCCAACGTCCTGACTTTC.

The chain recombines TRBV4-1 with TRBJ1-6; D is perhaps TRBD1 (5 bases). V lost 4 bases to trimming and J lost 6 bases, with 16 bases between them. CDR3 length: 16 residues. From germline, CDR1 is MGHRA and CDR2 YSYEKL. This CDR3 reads CASSPQDTVGNSPLHF. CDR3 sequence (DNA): TGCGCCAGCAGCCCCCAGGACACCGTGGGTAATTCACCCCTCCACTTT.

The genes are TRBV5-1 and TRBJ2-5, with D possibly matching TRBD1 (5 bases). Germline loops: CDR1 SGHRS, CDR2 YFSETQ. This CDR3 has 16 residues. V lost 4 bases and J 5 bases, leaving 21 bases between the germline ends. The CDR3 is CASSLPQGVNQETQYF. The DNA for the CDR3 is TGCGCCAGCAGCCTCCCCCAAGGGGTGAATCAGGAGACCCAGTACTTC.

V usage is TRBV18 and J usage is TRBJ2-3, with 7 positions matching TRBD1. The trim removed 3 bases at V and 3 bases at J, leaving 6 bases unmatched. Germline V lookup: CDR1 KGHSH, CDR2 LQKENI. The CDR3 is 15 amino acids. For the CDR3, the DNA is TGTGCCAGCTCACCCTGGGCAGGGGGTACAGATACGCAGTATTTT. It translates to CASSPWAGGTDTQYF.

The CDR3 DNA follows: TGCGCCAGCAGCGCGACAGGGGGCACCTACGAGCAGTACTTC. Translated, it gives CASSATGGTYEQYF. This chain joins TRBV5-1 and TRBJ2-7, with 10 bases identical to TRBD1. J was trimmed by 2 bases and V by 4 bases; bases with no gene match: 3. CDR3 size: 14 residues. Germline V CDR1 and CDR2: SGHRS, YFSETQ.

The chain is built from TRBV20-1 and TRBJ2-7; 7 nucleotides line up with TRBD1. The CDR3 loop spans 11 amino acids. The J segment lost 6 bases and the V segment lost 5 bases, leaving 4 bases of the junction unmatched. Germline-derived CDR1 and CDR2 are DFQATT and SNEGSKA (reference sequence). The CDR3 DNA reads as TGCAGTGCTTTTAACAGGGGCGAGCAGTACTTC. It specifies CSAFNRGEQYF.

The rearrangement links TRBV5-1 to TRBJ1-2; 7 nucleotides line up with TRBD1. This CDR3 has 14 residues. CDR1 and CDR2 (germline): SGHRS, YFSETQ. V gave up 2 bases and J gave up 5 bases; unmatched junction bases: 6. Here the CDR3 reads CASSFEEGAYGYTF. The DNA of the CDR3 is TGCGCCAGCAGCTTTGAAGAGGGGGCGTATGGCTACACCTTC.

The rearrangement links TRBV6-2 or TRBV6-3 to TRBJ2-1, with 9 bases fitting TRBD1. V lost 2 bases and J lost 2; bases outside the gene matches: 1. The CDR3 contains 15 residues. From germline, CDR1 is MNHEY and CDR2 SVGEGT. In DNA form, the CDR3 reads TGTGCCAGCAGTTACGGGGACAGGGCCTACAATGAGCAGTTCTTC. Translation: CASSYGDRAYNEQFF.

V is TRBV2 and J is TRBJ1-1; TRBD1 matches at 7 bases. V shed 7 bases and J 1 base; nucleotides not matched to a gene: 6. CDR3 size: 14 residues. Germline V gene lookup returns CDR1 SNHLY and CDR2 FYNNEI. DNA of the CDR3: TGTGCCAGCATCAGGGGGATTACGAACACTGAAGCTTTCTTT. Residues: CASIRGITNTEAFF.

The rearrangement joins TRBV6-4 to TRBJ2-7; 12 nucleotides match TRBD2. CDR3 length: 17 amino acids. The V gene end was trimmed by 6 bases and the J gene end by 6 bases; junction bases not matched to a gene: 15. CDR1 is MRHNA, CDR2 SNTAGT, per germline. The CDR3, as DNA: TGTGCCAGCAGAACGGGACTAGCGGGCCAAGGCAGCGGCGAGCAGTACTTC. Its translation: CASRTGLAGQGSGEQYF.

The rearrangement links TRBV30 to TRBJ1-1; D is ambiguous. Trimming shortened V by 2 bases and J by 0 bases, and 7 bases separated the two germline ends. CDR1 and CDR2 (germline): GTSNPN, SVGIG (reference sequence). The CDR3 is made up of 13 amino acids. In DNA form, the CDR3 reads TGTGCCTGGAGTCCAGGTATGAACACTGAAGCTTTCTTT. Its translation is CAWSPGMNTEAFF.

CDR3 nucleotides: TGTGCCAGCAGCCAAGGCTCTAGCGGTCGGTACGAGCAGTACTTC. This sequence encodes CASSQGSSGRYEQYF. The J gene is TRBJ2-7, the V gene TRBV3-1 (or the pseudogene TRBV3-2); TRBD2 agrees at 7 bases. Germline assignment: CDR1 LGHDT and CDR2 YNNKEL (reference sequence). The CDR3 extends over 15 amino acids. The V segment lost 1 base and the J segment 4 bases; nucleotides outside the gene matches: 7.

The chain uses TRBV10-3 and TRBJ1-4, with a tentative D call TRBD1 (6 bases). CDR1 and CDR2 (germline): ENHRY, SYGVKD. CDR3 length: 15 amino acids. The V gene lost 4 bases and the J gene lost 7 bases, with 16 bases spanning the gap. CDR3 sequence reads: CAISGGGTVGEKLFF. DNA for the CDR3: TGTGCCATCAGTGGGGGGGGCACAGTAGGTGAAAAACTGTTTTTT.

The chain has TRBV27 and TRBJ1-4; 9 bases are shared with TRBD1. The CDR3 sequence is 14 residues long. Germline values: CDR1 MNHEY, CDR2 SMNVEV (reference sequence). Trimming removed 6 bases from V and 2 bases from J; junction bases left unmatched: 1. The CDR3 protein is CASSGTGTNEKLFF. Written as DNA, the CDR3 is TGTGCCAGCAGCGGGACAGGGACTAATGAAAAACTGTTTTTT.

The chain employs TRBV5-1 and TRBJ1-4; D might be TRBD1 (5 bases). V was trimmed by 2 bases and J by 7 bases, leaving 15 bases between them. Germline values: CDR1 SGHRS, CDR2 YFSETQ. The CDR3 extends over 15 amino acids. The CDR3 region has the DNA TGCGCCAGCAGCTTTCTGGGGGAGGATAGTGAAAAACTGTTTTTT. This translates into CASSFLGEDSEKLFF.

CDR3 nucleotide sequence: TGTGCCAGCAGCTCAGGGAACGGCTACACCTTC. Its translation is CASSSGNGYTF. The chain links TRBV21-1 to TRBJ1-2; the table's D gene call, TRBD1, was not cross checked with the DNA. TRBV21-1 corresponds to a pseudogene. The CDR3 covers 11 residues.

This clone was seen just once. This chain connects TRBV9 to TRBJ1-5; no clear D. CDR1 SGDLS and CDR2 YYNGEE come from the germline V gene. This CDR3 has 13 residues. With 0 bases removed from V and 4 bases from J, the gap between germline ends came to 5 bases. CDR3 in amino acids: CASSVGKNQPQHF. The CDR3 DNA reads TGTGCCAGCAGCGTAGGAAAGAATCAGCCCCAGCATTTT.

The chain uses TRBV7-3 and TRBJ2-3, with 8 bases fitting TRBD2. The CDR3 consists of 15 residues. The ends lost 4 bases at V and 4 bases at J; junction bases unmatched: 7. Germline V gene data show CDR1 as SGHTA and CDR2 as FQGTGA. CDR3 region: CASSSGGPVPDTQYF. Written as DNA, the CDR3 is TGTGCCAGCAGCTCGGGGGGGCCGGTCCCAGATACGCAGTATTTT.

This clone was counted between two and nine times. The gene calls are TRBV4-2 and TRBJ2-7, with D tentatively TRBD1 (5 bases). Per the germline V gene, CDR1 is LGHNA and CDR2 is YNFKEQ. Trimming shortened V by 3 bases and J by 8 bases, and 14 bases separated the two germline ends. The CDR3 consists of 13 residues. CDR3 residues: CASSQSKGVQQYF. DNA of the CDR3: TGTGCCAGCAGCCAGAGTAAAGGGGTCCAGCAGTACTTC.

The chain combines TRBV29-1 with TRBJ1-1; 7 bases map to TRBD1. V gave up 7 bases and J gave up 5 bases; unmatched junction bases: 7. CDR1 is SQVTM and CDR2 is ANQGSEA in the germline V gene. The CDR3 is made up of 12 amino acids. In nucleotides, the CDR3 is TGCAGCGCCCGACAGGGAGGGACTGAAGCTTTCTTT. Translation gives CSARQGGTEAFF.

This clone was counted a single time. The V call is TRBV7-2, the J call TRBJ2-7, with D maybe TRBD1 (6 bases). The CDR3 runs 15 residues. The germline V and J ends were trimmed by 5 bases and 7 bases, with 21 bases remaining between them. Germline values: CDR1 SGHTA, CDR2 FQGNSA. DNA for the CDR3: TGTGCCAGCAGCCCCATGAACCCCAGGGGAGAAGAGCAGTACTTC. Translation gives CASSPMNPRGEEQYF.

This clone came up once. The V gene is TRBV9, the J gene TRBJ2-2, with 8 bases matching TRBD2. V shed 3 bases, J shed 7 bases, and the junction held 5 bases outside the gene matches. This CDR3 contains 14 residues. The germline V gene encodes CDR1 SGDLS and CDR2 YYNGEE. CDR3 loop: CASSGTSSGGELFF. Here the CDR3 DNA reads TGTGCCAGCAGCGGGACTAGCTCCGGCGGGGAGCTGTTTTTT. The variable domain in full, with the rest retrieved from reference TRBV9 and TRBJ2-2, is DSGVTQTPKHLITATGQRVTLRCSPRSGDLSVYWYQQSLDQGLQFLIQYYNGEERAKGNILERFSAQQFPDLHSELNLSSLELGDSALYFCASSGTSSGGELFFGEGSRLTVL.

CDR3 residues: CASSQEGQSSYEQYF. In DNA form, the CDR3 reads TGTGCCAGCAGCCAAGAAGGACAGAGCTCCTACGAGCAGTACTTC. J is TRBJ2-7 and V is TRBV4-2; TRBD1 might be the D (6 bases). V shed 0 bases and J shed 0 bases, with 9 bases lying between them. This CDR3 is built from 15 residues. In germline, CDR1 is LGHNA, CDR2 YNFKEQ.

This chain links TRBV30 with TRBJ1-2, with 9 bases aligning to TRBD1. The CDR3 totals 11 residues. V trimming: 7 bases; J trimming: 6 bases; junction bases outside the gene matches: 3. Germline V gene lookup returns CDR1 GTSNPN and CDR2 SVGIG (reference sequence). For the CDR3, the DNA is TGTGCCTTTGGGACAGGGAATGGCTACACCTTC. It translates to CAFGTGNGYTF.

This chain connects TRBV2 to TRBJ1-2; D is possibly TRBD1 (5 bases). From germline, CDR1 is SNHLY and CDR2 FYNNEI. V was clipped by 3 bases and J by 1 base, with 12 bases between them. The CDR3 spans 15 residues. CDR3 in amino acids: CASSEGRRGNYGYTF. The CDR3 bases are TGTGCCAGCAGTGAGGGACGGAGGGGTAACTATGGCTACACCTTC. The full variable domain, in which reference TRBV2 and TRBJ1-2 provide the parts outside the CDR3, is EPEVTQTPSHQVTQMGQEVILRCVPISNHLYFYWYRQILGQKVEFLVSFYNNEISEKSEIFDDQFSVERPDGSNFTLKIRSTKLEDSAMYFCASSEGRRGNYGYTFGSGTRLTVV.

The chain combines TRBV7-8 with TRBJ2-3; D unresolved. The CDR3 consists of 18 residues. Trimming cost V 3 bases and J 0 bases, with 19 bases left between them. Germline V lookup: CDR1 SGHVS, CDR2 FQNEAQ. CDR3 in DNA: TGTGCCAGCAGCTTTCGATGGACCTCAGTCACTAGCACAGATACGCAGTATTTT. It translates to CASSFRWTSVTSTDTQYF. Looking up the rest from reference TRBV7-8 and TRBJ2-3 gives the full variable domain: GAGVSQSPRYKVAKRGQDVALRCDPISGHVSLFWYQQALGQGPEFLTYFQNEAQLDKSGLPSDRFFAERPEGSVSTLKIQRTQQEDSAVYLCASSFRWTSVTSTDTQYFGPGTRLTVL.

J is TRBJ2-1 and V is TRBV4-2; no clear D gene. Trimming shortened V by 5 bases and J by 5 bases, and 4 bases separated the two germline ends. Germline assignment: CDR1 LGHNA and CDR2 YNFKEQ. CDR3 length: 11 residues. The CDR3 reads CASSGDNEQFF. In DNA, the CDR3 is TGTGCCAGCAGCGGCGACAATGAGCAGTTCTTC.

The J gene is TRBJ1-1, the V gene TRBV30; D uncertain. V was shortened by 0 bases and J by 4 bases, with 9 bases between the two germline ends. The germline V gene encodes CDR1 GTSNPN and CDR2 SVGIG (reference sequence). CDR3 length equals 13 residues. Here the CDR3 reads CAWSVHDGTEAFF. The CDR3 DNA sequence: TGTGCCTGGAGTGTTCACGACGGCACTGAAGCTTTCTTT.

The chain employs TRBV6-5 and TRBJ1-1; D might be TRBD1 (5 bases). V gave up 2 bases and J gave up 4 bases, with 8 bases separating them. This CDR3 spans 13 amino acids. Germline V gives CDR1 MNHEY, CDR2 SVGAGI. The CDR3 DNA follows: TGTGCCAGCAGTTACGGGACTGGCACTGAAGCTTTCTTT. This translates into CASSYGTGTEAFF.

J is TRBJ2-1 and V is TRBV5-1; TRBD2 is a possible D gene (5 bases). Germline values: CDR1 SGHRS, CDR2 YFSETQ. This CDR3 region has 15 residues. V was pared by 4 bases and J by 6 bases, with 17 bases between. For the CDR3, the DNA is TGCGCCAGCAGCCTTTCTGTAGAAGAGGGCAATGAGCAGTTCTTC. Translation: CASSLSVEEGNEQFF.

CDR3 sequence: CASGASRDNEQFF. The DNA for the CDR3 is TGTGCCAGCGGTGCCTCCAGAGACAATGAGCAGTTCTTC. The chain carries TRBV2 and TRBJ2-1; no reliable D call. The CDR3 is made up of 13 amino acids. Germline-derived CDR1 and CDR2 are SNHLY and FYNNEI. Trimming pared 8 bases from V and 5 bases from J, leaving 13 bases between.